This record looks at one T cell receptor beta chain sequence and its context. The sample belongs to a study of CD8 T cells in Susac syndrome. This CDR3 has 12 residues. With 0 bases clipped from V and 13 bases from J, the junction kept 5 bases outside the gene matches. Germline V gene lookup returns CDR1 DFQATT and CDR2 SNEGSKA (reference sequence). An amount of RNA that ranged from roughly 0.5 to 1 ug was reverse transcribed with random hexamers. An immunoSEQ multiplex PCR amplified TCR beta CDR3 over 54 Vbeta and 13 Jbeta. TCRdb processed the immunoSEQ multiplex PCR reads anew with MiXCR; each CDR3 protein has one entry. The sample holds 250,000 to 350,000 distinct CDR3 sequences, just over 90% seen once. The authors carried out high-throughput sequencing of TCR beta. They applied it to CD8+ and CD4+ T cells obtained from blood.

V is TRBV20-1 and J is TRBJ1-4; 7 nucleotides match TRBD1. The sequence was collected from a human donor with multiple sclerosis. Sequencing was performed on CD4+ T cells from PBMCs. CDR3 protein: CSARETGFRLFF. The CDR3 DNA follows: TGCAGTGCTAGAGAGACAGGGTTTCGACTGTTTTTT.